This T cell receptor beta chain appears in the sequencing data of a study of cytomegalovirus exposure and HLA in healthy donors. Findings and caveats of the study: Among immune exposure information, only CMV serostatus was available. Accurate HLA-A and HLA-B prediction from TCR beta sequences was reported for most subjects.

The CDR3 is 14 amino acids. Germline-derived CDR1 and CDR2 are LNHNV and YYDKDF (reference sequence). The primer mix had 60 Vbeta and 13 Jbeta primers. Generated by immunoSEQ multiplex PCR, the TCRdb table keeps only in-frame clones and is missing some. The table records about 120,000 clones, roughly four fifths of them present only once. A note on this clone: Antigen unknown. An end of the junction differs from the germline gene, which may be a read error.

The sample consisted of PBMCs. This chain uses TRBV15 with TRBJ2-1; 10 nucleotides agree with TRBD1. This TCR was recovered from a man aged 35 to 55 in good health and CMV-seronegative. CDR3 bases: TGTGCCACCAGCCCGACAGGGGGCTACTATGAGCAGTTCTTC. This sequence encodes CATSPTGGYYEQFF.